These 20 T cell receptor beta chains were sequenced from one sample in a study of blood T cell repertoires in COVID-19. Here immunoSEQ multiplex PCR was the method, and the copy in TCRdb shows in-frame clones only, minus some. The repertoire holds tens of thousands of clones, with approximately 93% as singletons. The sample comprised peripheral blood. The receptors shown here come from a man aged 50-59 years with active COVID-19.

This clone has only one observation. V is TRBV5-1 and J is TRBJ1-5; 10 nucleotides line up with TRBD1. With 0 bases clipped from V and 7 bases from J, the junction kept 4 bases outside the gene matches. Germline V gives CDR1 SGHRS, CDR2 YFSETQ. The CDR3 totals 15 residues. DNA of the CDR3: TGCGCCAGCAGCTTGGGCGGGACAGGGGTCCAGCCCCAGCATTTT. It specifies CASSLGGTGVQPQHF.

CDR3: CASSQDWARNFYEQYF. The CDR3 coding sequence is TGCGCCAGCAGCCAAGACTGGGCCAGGAACTTCTACGAGCAGTACTTC. The rearrangement joins TRBV4-3 to TRBJ2-7; no firm D call. Germline loops: CDR1 LGHNA, CDR2 YSLEER. CDR3 length: 16 amino acids. V was shortened by 0 bases and J by 3 bases, with 15 bases between the two germline ends.

The chain carries TRBV9 and TRBJ2-2; D gene uncertain. This CDR3 is built from 15 residues. The germline gives CDR1 SGDLS, CDR2 YYNGEE. V lost 1 base and J 8 bases, leaving 15 bases between the germline ends. DNA of the CDR3: TGTGCCAGCAGCGTATCAAGCGCCGTTAGTGGGGAGCTGTTTTTT. Encoded protein: CASSVSSAVSGELFF.

The CDR3 DNA sequence: TGCGCCAGCACCGAGGGGGCTGGGAATTCACCCCTCCACTTT. Its protein is CASTEGAGNSPLHF. This chain links TRBV10-2 with TRBJ1-6; 7 bases map to TRBD1. With V trimmed by 7 bases and J by 7 bases, 7 bases remained unmatched. This CDR3 is 14 amino acids long. CDR1 is WSHSY and CDR2 is SAAADI in the germline V gene.

The chain recombines TRBV11-2 with TRBJ2-2; 9 bases agree with TRBD2. Looked up from germline, CDR1 is SGHAT and CDR2 is FQNNGV. Trimming cost V 8 bases and J 7 bases; bases outside gene matches: 17. CDR3 length equals 17 residues. CDR3 amino acids: CASSLWGRGRVDGELFF. The DNA of the CDR3 is TGTGCCAGCTCCTTGTGGGGGCGCGGGAGGGTAGACGGGGAGCTGTTTTTT.

This sequence joins TRBV6-5 and TRBJ2-7, with D possibly being TRBD1 (5 bases). The CDR3 loop spans 14 amino acids. Germline lookup yields CDR1 MNHEY and CDR2 SVGAGI. The V and J ends lost 5 bases and 4 bases respectively, with 15 bases between them. CDR3 protein: CASSKGRSGYEQYF. The CDR3 DNA is TGTGCCAGCAGTAAGGGGCGTAGTGGATACGAGCAGTACTTC.

V usage is TRBV27 and J usage is TRBJ1-2, with D uncertain. V was shortened by 3 bases and J by 7 bases, with 21 bases between the two germline ends. Germline CDR1 and CDR2: MNHEY and SMNVEV (reference sequence). The CDR3 is 16 amino acids. The CDR3 nucleotides read TGTGCCAGCAGTTTTTTGGGAGACCCTCTCGTATCTGGCTACACCTTC. This sequence encodes CASSFLGDPLVSGYTF.

The chain is built from TRBV7-8 and TRBJ1-5; no firm D call. The germline V and J ends were trimmed by 1 base and 0 bases, with 13 bases remaining between them. Per germline, CDR1 SGHVS and CDR2 FQNEAQ. This CDR3 spans 17 amino acids. CDR3 nucleotide sequence: TGTGCCAGCAGCTTAGATTCGCTTGCCTATAGCAATCAGCCCCAGCATTTT. It encodes CASSLDSLAYSNQPQHF.

The genes are TRBV7-9 and TRBJ1-1; 7 bases map to TRBD1. J was trimmed by 9 bases and V by 5 bases; bases with no gene match: 6. The CDR3 covers 12 residues. Germline V gene sequence: CDR1 SEHNR, CDR2 FQNEAQ (reference sequence). CDR3 amino acids: CASSETGYQAFF. The CDR3, as DNA: TGTGCCAGCAGCGAGACAGGGTATCAAGCTTTCTTT.

This clone was found a few times. This chain uses TRBV5-1 with TRBJ2-7; 16 nucleotides line up with TRBD2. V lost 6 bases, J lost 7 bases, and 13 bases stayed unmatched. Germline lookup yields CDR1 SGHRS and CDR2 YFSETQ. This CDR3 spans 17 amino acids. The CDR3 protein is CASNPGTSGRALGEQYF. The CDR3 coding sequence is TGCGCCAGCAACCCTGGGACTAGCGGGAGGGCCTTGGGGGAGCAGTACTTC.

This chain connects TRBV7-3 to TRBJ1-1; D is unclear. Germline V gene sequence: CDR1 SGHTA, CDR2 FQGTGA. Trimming cost V 5 bases and J 4 bases, with 11 bases left between them. The CDR3 sequence is 13 residues long. CDR3 DNA: TGTGCCAGCAGCGTTAGTAAATCCACTGAAGCTTTCTTT. As protein: CASSVSKSTEAFF.

The V and J genes are TRBV3-1 (or the pseudogene TRBV3-2) and TRBJ2-5, with 8 positions matching TRBD2. CDR1 is LGHDT and CDR2 is YNNKEL in the germline V gene (reference sequence). This CDR3 comprises 15 residues. Germline trimming cut 7 bases from V and 5 bases from J; bases unmatched to any gene: 12. The CDR3 DNA reads as TGTGCCAGCATTAGGACCGGGGGGGGCCGGGAGACCCAGTACTTC. It codes for CASIRTGGGRETQYF.

The CDR3 bases are TGCGCCAGCAGCTCCTCATCCGGGACAGGGGGCTTTGGGGATGGCTACACCTTC. Its translation: CASSSSSGTGGFGDGYTF. The chain couples TRBV5-1 to TRBJ1-2, with 12 bases matching TRBD1. The CDR3 totals 18 residues. The germline gives CDR1 SGHRS, CDR2 YFSETQ. The ends lost 3 bases at V and 6 bases at J; junction bases unmatched: 15.

CDR3 sequence: CATSRESGGAGDTQYF. CDR3 bases: TGTGCCACCAGCAGAGAGAGCGGGGGGGCAGGAGATACGCAGTATTTT. The chain carries TRBV15 and TRBJ2-3, with 10 bases fitting TRBD2. CDR1 LNHNV and CDR2 YYDKDF come from the germline V gene (reference sequence). V lost 0 bases, J lost 5 bases, and 5 bases stayed unmatched. The CDR3 has 16 residues. Full variable domain (outside the CDR3, taken from reference TRBV15 and TRBJ2-3): DAMVIQNPRYQVTQFGKPVTLSCSQTLNHNVMYWYQQKSSQAPKLLFHYYDKDFNNEADTPDNFQSRRPNTSFCFLDIRSPGLGDTAMYLCATSRESGGAGDTQYFGPGTRLTVL.

CDR3 loop: CASSLVQGAGYTF. CDR3 bases: TGCGCCAGCAGCTTGGTTCAGGGGGCTGGCTACACCTTC. The chain uses TRBV5-1 and TRBJ1-2; TRBD1 agrees at 8 bases. This CDR3 is built from 13 residues. Germline CDR1 reads SGHRS; CDR2 reads YFSETQ. V lost 0 bases, J lost 7 bases, and 2 bases stayed unmatched.

The gene calls are TRBV11-2 and TRBJ2-7; D might be TRBD1 (6 bases). Germline V gene data show CDR1 as SGHAT and CDR2 as FQNNGV. V was trimmed by 4 bases and J by 0 bases, leaving 16 bases between them. CDR3 length: 16 amino acids. CDR3 sequence reads: CASSYLRGRSSYEQYF. The CDR3 DNA is TGTGCCAGCAGCTATCTCAGGGGCCGAAGCTCCTACGAGCAGTACTTC.

V and J are TRBV6-5 and TRBJ1-5; 8 nucleotides match TRBD1. The CDR3 covers 13 residues. Germline V gene lookup returns CDR1 MNHEY and CDR2 SVGAGI. V was pared by 8 bases and J by 4 bases, with 4 bases of the junction left unmatched. The CDR3 here is CASLGQGNQPQHF. As DNA, the CDR3 is TGTGCCAGCCTAGGACAGGGAAATCAGCCCCAGCATTTT.

This chain joins TRBV3-1 (or the pseudogene TRBV3-2) and TRBJ1-1; D gene uncertain. With 5 bases removed from V and 0 bases from J, the gap between germline ends came to 10 bases. This CDR3 is built from 14 residues. From germline, CDR1 is LGHDT and CDR2 YNNKEL (reference sequence). CDR3 sequence reads: CASSLREMNTEAFF. DNA for the CDR3: TGTGCCAGCAGCTTACGGGAGATGAACACTGAAGCTTTCTTT.

The chain recombines TRBV9 with TRBJ2-1, with D tentatively TRBD2 (6 bases). V was trimmed by 0 bases and J by 1 base, leaving 11 bases between them. The CDR3 is 16 residues long. CDR1 and CDR2 from the germline V gene are SGDLS and YYNGEE. The CDR3 nucleotides are TGTGCCAGCAGCGTAGCTGTGGGGGGATCCTACAATGAGCAGTTCTTC. Translation: CASSVAVGGSYNEQFF. Full variable domain (rest looked up from reference TRBV9 and TRBJ2-1): DSGVTQTPKHLITATGQRVTLRCSPRSGDLSVYWYQQSLDQGLQFLIQYYNGEERAKGNILERFSAQQFPDLHSELNLSSLELGDSALYFCASSVAVGGSYNEQFFGPGTRLTVL.

The chain uses TRBV6-2 or TRBV6-3 and TRBJ1-4, with D unclear. CDR1 MNHEY and CDR2 SVGEGT come from the germline V gene. This CDR3 spans 12 amino acids. V lost 0 bases and J lost 8, with 4 bases in between. The CDR3 is CASSYSEEKLFF. The CDR3 DNA is TGTGCCAGCAGTTACTCGGAGGAAAAACTGTTTTTT.